Presented here are 24 T cell receptor beta chains from one specimen sequenced in a study of blood T cells in healthy people across ages. The use of a sample-barcoded 5' primer and a J-beta primer mix characterized a second PCR of roughly 7 to 12 cycles. Each CDR3 protein is one row after TCRdb ran MiXCR on the 5' RACE reads. This table holds over 1,300,000 distinct CDR3 sequences, approximately 59% found once. Sequencing was done on a sample of blood. The receptors shown here come from a man aged 18-30 years in good health.

This chain links TRBV5-1 with TRBJ2-3; 10 positions agree with TRBD2. With V trimmed by 1 base and J by 2 bases, 10 bases remained unmatched. The CDR3 runs 18 residues. CDR1 and CDR2 (germline): SGHRS, YFSETQ. CDR3 sequence: CASSLRGSGTSDTDTQYF. CDR3 bases: TGCGCCAGCAGCTTGAGGGGATCCGGGACTAGCGACACAGATACGCAGTATTTT. The entire variable domain, with the rest obtained from reference TRBV5-1 and TRBJ2-3, is as follows: KAGVTQTPRYLIKTRGQQVTLSCSPISGHRSVSWYQQTPGQGLQFLFEYFSETQRNKGNFPGRFSGRQFSNSRSEMNVSTLELGDSALYLCASSLRGSGTSDTDTQYFGPGTRLTVL.

The chain links TRBV9 to TRBJ1-2, with D perhaps TRBD1 (5 bases). The CDR3 totals 13 residues. CDR1 is SGDLS, CDR2 YYNGEE, per germline. V lost 3 bases to trimming and J lost 3 bases, with 9 bases between them. The CDR3 sequence: CASSAGQHYGYTF. CDR3 nucleotide sequence: TGTGCCAGCAGCGCAGGGCAGCACTATGGCTACACCTTC.

This clonotype was seen once. The rearrangement links TRBV28 to TRBJ2-7; TRBD2 matches at 8 bases. Per the germline V gene, CDR1 is MDHEN and CDR2 is SYDVKM. This CDR3 region has 15 residues. Losses at the gene ends were 5 bases for V and 3 bases for J; bases not matched to a gene: 9. CDR3 sequence reads: CASSLRGLAGYEQYF. In DNA, the CDR3 is TGTGCCAGCAGTCTTCGGGGGCTAGCGGGCTACGAGCAGTACTTC.

The V call is TRBV2, the J call TRBJ2-4, with D possibly matching TRBD2 (5 bases). CDR1 is SNHLY, CDR2 FYNNEI, per germline. The CDR3 covers 16 residues. Trimming took off 0 bases at V and 0 bases at J, with 9 bases between the two ends. CDR3 nucleotides: TGTGCCAGCAGTGAAGCGGGCGGGCTAGCCAAAAACATTCAGTACTTC. Translation gives CASSEAGGLAKNIQYF. The full variable domain, its missing parts supplied by reference TRBV2 and TRBJ2-4, is EPEVTQTPSHQVTQMGQEVILRCVPISNHLYFYWYRQILGQKVEFLVSFYNNEISEKSEIFDDQFSVERPDGSNFTLKIRSTKLEDSAMYFCASSEAGGLAKNIQYFGAGTRLSVL.

This clonotype was picked up a small number of times. This chain links TRBV6-5 with TRBJ1-2; 9 bases are a match to TRBD1. CDR1 is MNHEY, CDR2 SVGAGI, per germline. With V trimmed by 7 bases and J by 8 bases, 5 bases remained unmatched. CDR3 length: 12 residues. The CDR3 DNA sequence: TGTGCCAGCACCTCTGACAGGGGGGGCTACACCTTC. As protein: CASTSDRGGYTF.

This chain uses TRBV9 with TRBJ2-1; D perhaps matches TRBD2 (5 bases). V lost 4 bases, J lost 8 bases, and 22 bases lay in between. The CDR3 is made up of 16 amino acids. Germline V lookup: CDR1 SGDLS, CDR2 YYNGEE. In DNA, the CDR3 is TGTGCCAGCAGCCCCCAAACTAGTGCCCGTTTCGATGAGCAGTTCTTC. Protein: CASSPQTSARFDEQFF.

This rearrangement joins TRBV2 to TRBJ1-4; 7 positions agree with TRBD1. V gave up 9 bases and J gave up 6 bases; unmatched junction bases: 7. This CDR3 is 13 amino acids long. From germline, CDR1 is SNHLY and CDR2 FYNNEI. The CDR3 protein is CARVRQGDEKLFF. CDR3 in DNA: TGTGCCAGAGTGCGACAGGGTGATGAAAAACTGTTTTTT.

The chain employs TRBV7-9 and TRBJ2-3, with TRBD2 identical over 11 bases. The germline gives CDR1 SEHNR, CDR2 FQNEAQ (reference sequence). Trimming removed 5 bases from V and 4 bases from J; junction bases left unmatched: 8. This CDR3 is 16 amino acids long. The CDR3 region is CASSLLAGVSADTQYF. CDR3 DNA: TGTGCCAGCAGCCTACTAGCGGGAGTATCTGCAGATACGCAGTATTTT.

This chain connects TRBV7-2 to TRBJ2-3; 8 bases are a match to TRBD2. The CDR3 is 13 residues long. CDR1 and CDR2 from the germline V gene are SGHTA and FQGNSA. V trimming: 5 bases; J trimming: 14 bases; junction bases outside the gene matches: 12. CDR3 sequence reads: CASSLREGEKLYF. For the CDR3, the DNA is TGTGCCAGCAGCCTTCGGGAGGGCGAAAAACTGTATTTT.

This sequence joins TRBV13 and TRBJ1-2; 11 nucleotides match TRBD1. The length of the CDR3 is 14 residues. The J segment lost 7 bases and the V segment lost 11 bases, leaving 12 bases of the junction unmatched. Germline CDR1 is PRHDT and CDR2 is FYEKMQ (reference sequence). The CDR3: CAVKTPGQGAGYTF. The CDR3 DNA reads TGTGCCGTTAAAACCCCAGGACAGGGGGCTGGCTACACCTTC.

V usage is TRBV20-1 and J usage is TRBJ2-1, with 13 bases that match TRBD2. The CDR3 spans 16 residues. CDR1 is DFQATT, CDR2 SNEGSKA, per germline (reference sequence). V shed 5 bases and J 9 bases; nucleotides not matched to a gene: 13. CDR3 sequence (DNA): TGCAGTGCTGAATGGGGATGGACTAGCGGGAGTACTGAGCAGTTCTTC. Its translation is CSAEWGWTSGSTEQFF.

This chain links TRBV13 with TRBJ2-1; the D call may be TRBD1 or TRBD2 (5 bases each). Per germline, CDR1 PRHDT and CDR2 FYEKMQ (reference sequence). The V and J ends lost 10 bases and 6 bases respectively, with 16 bases between them. The CDR3 loop spans 13 amino acids. The CDR3, as DNA: TGTGCCACCACTCCCGGGACGAGCAATGAGCAGTTCTTC. Residues: CATTPGTSNEQFF.

This clonotype was detected only a few times. The junction and the germline gene differ at one end; a read error may be behind it. V usage is TRBV5-1 and J usage is TRBJ2-1; 8 bases line up with TRBD1. The CDR3 runs 16 residues. In germline, CDR1 is SGHRS, CDR2 YFSETQ. This CDR3 is CASSLTGTGTNLMRYF. CDR3 DNA sequence: TGCGCCAGCAGCTTGACCGGGACAGGAACTAATTTAATGCGGTACTTC.

The chain carries TRBV10-3 and TRBJ2-1; 10 nucleotides match TRBD2. The V and J ends lost 6 bases and 8 bases, in that order; junction bases with no gene match: 13. Germline CDR1 ENHRY, CDR2 SYGVKD. This CDR3 region has 16 residues. For the CDR3, the DNA is TGTGCCATCAGGGAGCCCAGCGGGGGGGCCCCCGATGAGCAGTTCTTC. Its translation is CAIREPSGGAPDEQFF.

A word on this clonotype: One end of the junction does not line up with germline, which may come from a read error. The chain has TRBV4-1 and TRBJ2-7; 7 nucleotides align to TRBD1. Germline values: CDR1 MGHRA, CDR2 YSYEKL. The CDR3 is 15 residues long. CDR3 nucleotide sequence: TGCGCCAGCAGCCAAGATGACAGGGTGGCCTACGAGCGGTACTTC. As protein: CASSQDDRVAYERYF.

This sequence joins TRBV27 and TRBJ2-7; TRBD1 matches 8 bases. V lost 8 bases and J lost 2; bases outside the gene matches: 8. The CDR3 loop spans 14 amino acids. The germline gives CDR1 MNHEY, CDR2 SMNVEV (reference sequence). The CDR3, as DNA: TGTGCCAGCCGAGGTGGGACAGGTCCCTACGAGCAGTACTTC. Encoded protein: CASRGGTGPYEQYF.

This sequence joins TRBV30 and TRBJ2-7; D unclear. CDR1 and CDR2 from the germline V gene are GTSNPN and SVGIG (reference sequence). Trimming stripped 1 base from V and 4 bases from J, with 5 bases between. CDR3 length: 11 residues. The CDR3 coding sequence is TGTGCCTGGAGTGGAATTTACGAGCAGTACTTC. Its protein product is CAWSGIYEQYF.

In this sample, this clonotype turned up a few times. The chain joins TRBV28 to TRBJ2-5; D is perhaps TRBD1 (5 bases). The CDR3 length is 14 residues. From germline, CDR1 is MDHEN and CDR2 SYDVKM. The V gene lost 6 bases and the J gene lost 3 bases, with 14 bases spanning the gap. CDR3 amino acids: CASSTGPSEETQYF. In DNA form, the CDR3 reads TGTGCCAGCAGCACAGGCCCCTCAGAAGAGACCCAGTACTTC.

The chain is built from TRBV5-1 and TRBJ2-1, with D possibly TRBD1 on 5 matching bases. Trimming took 4 bases from V and 5 from J, leaving 10 bases between them. The CDR3 is made up of 13 amino acids. CDR1 and CDR2 (germline): SGHRS, YFSETQ. CDR3 loop: CASSAAGNNEQFF. Written as DNA, the CDR3 is TGCGCCAGCAGCGCGGCAGGGAACAATGAGCAGTTCTTC. The entire variable domain, with the rest obtained from reference TRBV5-1 and TRBJ2-1, is as follows: KAGVTQTPRYLIKTRGQQVTLSCSPISGHRSVSWYQQTPGQGLQFLFEYFSETQRNKGNFPGRFSGRQFSNSRSEMNVSTLELGDSALYLCASSAAGNNEQFFGPGTRLTVL.

The chain carries TRBV9 and TRBJ2-1; TRBD2 aligns across 13 bases. The CDR3 is made up of 15 amino acids. J lost 7 bases, V lost 4 bases, and 5 bases had no gene match. Per the germline V gene, CDR1 is SGDLS and CDR2 is YYNGEE. The chain's CDR3 is CASSSGTSGENEQFF. In DNA form, the CDR3 reads TGTGCCAGCAGCTCGGGGACTAGCGGGGAAAATGAGCAGTTCTTC.

V usage is TRBV20-1 and J usage is TRBJ2-3; 11 nucleotides align to TRBD2. V trimming: 3 bases; J trimming: 7 bases; junction bases outside the gene matches: 6. Germline values: CDR1 DFQATT, CDR2 SNEGSKA (reference sequence). The CDR3 contains 14 residues. The CDR3 nucleotides read TGCAGTGCTAGTATGACTAGCGGGGCTTATACGCAGTATTTT. It yields the protein CSASMTSGAYTQYF.

This clonotype appeared a few times. The chain has TRBV12-3 or TRBV12-4 and TRBJ2-4; D remains ambiguous. CDR3 size: 12 residues. The germline V and J ends were trimmed by 3 bases and 4 bases, with 4 bases remaining between them. This CDR3 is CASSLWKNIQYF. For the CDR3, the DNA is TGTGCCAGCAGTTTGTGGAAAAACATTCAGTACTTC.

Only a few counts were recorded for this clonotype. This chain uses TRBV7-6 with TRBJ2-1, with no clear D. Germline CDR1 reads SGHVS; CDR2 reads FNYEAQ. The CDR3 sequence is 12 residues long. Between the trimmed V and J ends, which lost 4 bases and 8 bases, there was a span of 9 bases. CDR3 sequence (DNA): TGTGCCAGCAGCTACGCCCCCTATGAGCAGTTCTTC. It translates to CASSYAPYEQFF.

V and J are TRBV28 and TRBJ2-1, with a tentative D call TRBD2 (7 bases). The DNA end favors TRBJ2-7, so the J call may be wrong. CDR3 size: 14 residues. Germline-derived CDR1 and CDR2 are MDHEN and SYDVKM. CDR3 in amino acids: CASSPWGGGNEQYF. In nucleotides, the CDR3 is TGTGCCAGCAGTCCATGGGGGGGGGGCAATGAGCAGTACTTC.